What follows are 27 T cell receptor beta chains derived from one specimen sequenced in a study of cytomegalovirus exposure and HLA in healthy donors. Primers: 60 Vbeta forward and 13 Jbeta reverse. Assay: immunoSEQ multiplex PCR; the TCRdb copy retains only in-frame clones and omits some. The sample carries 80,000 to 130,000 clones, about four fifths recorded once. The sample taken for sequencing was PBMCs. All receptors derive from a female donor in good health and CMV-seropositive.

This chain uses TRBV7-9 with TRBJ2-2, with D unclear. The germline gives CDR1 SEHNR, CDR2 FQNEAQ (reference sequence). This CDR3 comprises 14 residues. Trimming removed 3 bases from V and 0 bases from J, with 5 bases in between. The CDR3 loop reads CASSFVTNTGELFF. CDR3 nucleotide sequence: TGTGCCAGCAGCTTTGTCACGAACACCGGGGAGCTGTTTTTT.

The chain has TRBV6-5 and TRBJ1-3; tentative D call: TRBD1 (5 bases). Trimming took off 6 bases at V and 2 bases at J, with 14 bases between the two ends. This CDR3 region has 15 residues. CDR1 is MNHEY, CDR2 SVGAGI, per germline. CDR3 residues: CASSRDSGAGNTIYF. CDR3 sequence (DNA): TGTGCCAGCAGCCGGGACTCGGGAGCTGGAAACACCATATATTTT.

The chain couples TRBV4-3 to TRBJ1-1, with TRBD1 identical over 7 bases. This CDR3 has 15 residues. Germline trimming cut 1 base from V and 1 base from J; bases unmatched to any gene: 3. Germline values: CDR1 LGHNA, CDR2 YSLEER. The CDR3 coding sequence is TGCGCCAGCAGCCAAGTGGGACAGTCGAACACTGAAGCTTTCTTT. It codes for CASSQVGQSNTEAFF.

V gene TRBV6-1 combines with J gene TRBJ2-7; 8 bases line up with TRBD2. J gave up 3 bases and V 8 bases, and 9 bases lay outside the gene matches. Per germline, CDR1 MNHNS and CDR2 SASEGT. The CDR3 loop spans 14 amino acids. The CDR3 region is CASGVVAGIYEQYF. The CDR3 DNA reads TGTGCCAGCGGTGTTGTAGCGGGAATCTACGAGCAGTACTTC.

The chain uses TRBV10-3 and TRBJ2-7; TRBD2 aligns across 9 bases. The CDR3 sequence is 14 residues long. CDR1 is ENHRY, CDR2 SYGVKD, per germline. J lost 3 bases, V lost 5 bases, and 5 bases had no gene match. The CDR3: CAISLAGVNYEQYF. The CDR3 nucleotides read TGTGCCATCAGTTTAGCGGGAGTTAACTACGAGCAGTACTTC.

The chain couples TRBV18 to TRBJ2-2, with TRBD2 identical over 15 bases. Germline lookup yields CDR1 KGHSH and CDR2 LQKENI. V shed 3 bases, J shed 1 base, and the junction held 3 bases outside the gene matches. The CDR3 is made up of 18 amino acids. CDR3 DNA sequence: TGTGCCAGCTCACCGGGACTAGCGGGGGGATTGAACACCGGGGAGCTGTTTTTT. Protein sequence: CASSPGLAGGLNTGELFF.

The CDR3 region has the DNA TGTGCCAGCAGCCAAGAGCTGGGCGGGCCTCAAGAGACCCAGTACTTC. This codes for CASSQELGGPQETQYF. The chain employs TRBV4-2 and TRBJ2-5, with D tentatively TRBD2 (5 bases). The CDR3 runs to 16 residues. V was trimmed by 0 bases and J by 2 bases, leaving 13 bases between them. CDR1 and CDR2 from the germline V gene are LGHNA and YNFKEQ.

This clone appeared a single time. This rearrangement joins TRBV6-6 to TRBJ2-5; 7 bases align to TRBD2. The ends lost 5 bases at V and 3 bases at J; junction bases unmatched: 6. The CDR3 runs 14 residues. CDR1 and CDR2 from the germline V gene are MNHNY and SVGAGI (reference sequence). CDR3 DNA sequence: TGTGCCAGCAGTCGGATCCGGGGGGAAGAGACCCAGTACTTC. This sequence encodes CASSRIRGEETQYF.

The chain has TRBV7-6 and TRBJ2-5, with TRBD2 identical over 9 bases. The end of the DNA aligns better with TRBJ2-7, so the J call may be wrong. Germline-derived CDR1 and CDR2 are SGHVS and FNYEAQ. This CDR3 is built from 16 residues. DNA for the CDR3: TGTGCCAGCAGCTTAGTCAAGCGGGGGGCCCACTACGAGCAGTACTTC. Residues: CASSLVKRGAHYEQYF.

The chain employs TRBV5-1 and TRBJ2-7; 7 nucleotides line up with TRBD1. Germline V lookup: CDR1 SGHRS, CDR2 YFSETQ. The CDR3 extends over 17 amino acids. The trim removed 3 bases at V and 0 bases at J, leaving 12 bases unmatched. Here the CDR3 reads CASSSNAPTGLSYEQYF. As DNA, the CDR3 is TGCGCCAGCAGCTCAAATGCCCCGACAGGGCTCTCCTACGAGCAGTACTTC.

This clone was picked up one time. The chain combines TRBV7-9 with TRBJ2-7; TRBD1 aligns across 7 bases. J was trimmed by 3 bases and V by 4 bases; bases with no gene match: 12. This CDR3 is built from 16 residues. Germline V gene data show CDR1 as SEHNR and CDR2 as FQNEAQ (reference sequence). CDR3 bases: TGTGCCAGCAGCTCCGACCGCGGACAGGAGCGCTACGAGCAGTACTTC. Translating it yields CASSSDRGQERYEQYF. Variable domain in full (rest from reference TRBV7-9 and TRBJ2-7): DTGVSQNPRHKITKRGQNVTFRCDPISEHNRLYWYRQTLGQGPEFLTYFQNEAQLEKSRLLSDRFSAERPKGSFSTLEIQRTEQGDSAMYLCASSSDRGQERYEQYFGPGTRLTVT.

This CDR3 is CASSPGGSSVAFF. The CDR3 bases are TGTGCCAGCAGTCCAGGGGGATCCTCAGTGGCTTTCTTT. The chain recombines TRBV11-3 with TRBJ1-1; TRBD1 matches 7 bases. Germline V gene sequence: CDR1 SGHNT, CDR2 YENEEA. The V gene end was trimmed by 6 bases and the J gene end by 11 bases; junction bases not matched to a gene: 12. The CDR3 totals 13 residues.

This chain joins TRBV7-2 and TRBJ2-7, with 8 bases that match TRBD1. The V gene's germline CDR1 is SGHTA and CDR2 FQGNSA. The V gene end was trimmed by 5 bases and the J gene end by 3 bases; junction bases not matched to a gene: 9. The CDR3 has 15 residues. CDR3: CASSPRTGSYYEQYF. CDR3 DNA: TGTGCCAGCAGCCCTCGGACAGGGTCTTACTACGAGCAGTACTTC.

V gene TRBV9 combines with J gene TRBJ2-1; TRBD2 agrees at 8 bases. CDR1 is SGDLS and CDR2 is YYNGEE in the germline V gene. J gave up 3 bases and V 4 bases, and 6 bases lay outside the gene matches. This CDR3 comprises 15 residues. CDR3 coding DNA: TGTGCCAGCAGCCGGGAGGGGGGCATCTACAATGAGCAGTTCTTC. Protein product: CASSREGGIYNEQFF.

As DNA, the CDR3 is TGTGCCAGCAGTTCCCCCACAGGTTTCACTGAAGCTTTCTTT. Protein: CASSSPTGFTEAFF. The chain carries TRBV6-5 and TRBJ1-1; D might be TRBD1 (5 bases). V was clipped by 4 bases and J by 4 bases, with 13 bases between them. The CDR3 is 14 residues long. Germline V CDR1 and CDR2: MNHEY, SVGAGI.

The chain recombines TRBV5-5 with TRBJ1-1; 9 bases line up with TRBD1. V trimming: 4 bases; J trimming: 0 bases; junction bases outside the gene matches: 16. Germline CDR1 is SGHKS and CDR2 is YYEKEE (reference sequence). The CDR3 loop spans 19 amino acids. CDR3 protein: CASSRILRDRVLMNTEAFF. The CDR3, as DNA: TGTGCCAGCAGCCGTATCCTCCGGGACAGGGTTTTAATGAACACTGAAGCTTTCTTT.

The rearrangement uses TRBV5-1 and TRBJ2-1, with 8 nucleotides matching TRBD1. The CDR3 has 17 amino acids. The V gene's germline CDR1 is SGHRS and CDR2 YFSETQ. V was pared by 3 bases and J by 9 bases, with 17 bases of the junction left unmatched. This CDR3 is CASSSGQGGWVRGEQFF. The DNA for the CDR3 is TGCGCCAGCAGCTCCGGACAGGGAGGTTGGGTTCGTGGTGAGCAGTTCTTC.

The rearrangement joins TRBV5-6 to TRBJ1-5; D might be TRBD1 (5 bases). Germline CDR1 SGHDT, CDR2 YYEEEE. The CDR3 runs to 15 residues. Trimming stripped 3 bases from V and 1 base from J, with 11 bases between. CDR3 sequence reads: CASSSQEKSNQPQHF. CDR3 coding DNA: TGTGCCAGCAGCTCACAGGAGAAGAGCAATCAGCCCCAGCATTTT.

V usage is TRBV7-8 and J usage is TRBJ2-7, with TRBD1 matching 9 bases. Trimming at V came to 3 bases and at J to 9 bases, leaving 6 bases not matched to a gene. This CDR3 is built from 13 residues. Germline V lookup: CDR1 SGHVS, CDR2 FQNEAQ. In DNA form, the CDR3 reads TGTGCCAGCAGCTTTGACAGGGGGTCGGGGCAGTACTTC. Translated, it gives CASSFDRGSGQYF.

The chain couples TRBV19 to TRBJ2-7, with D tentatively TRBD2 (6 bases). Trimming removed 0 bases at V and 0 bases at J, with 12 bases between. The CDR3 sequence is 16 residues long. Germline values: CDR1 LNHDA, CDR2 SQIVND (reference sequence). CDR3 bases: TGTGCCAGTAGTATAGAGGGACTTACCGGCTCCTACGAGCAGTACTTC. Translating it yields CASSIEGLTGSYEQYF.

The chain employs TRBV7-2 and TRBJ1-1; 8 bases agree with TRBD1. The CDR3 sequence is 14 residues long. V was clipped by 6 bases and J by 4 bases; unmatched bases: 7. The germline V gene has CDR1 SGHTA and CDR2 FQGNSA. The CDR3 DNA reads TGTGCCAGCAGAGAGACAGGGGTGGGCACTGAAGCTTTCTTT. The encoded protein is CASRETGVGTEAFF. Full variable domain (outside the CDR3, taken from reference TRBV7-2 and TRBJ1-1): GAGVSQSPSNKVTEKGKDVELRCDPISGHTALYWYRQSLGQGLEFLIYFQGNSAPDKSGLPSDRFSAERTGGSVSTLTIQRTQQEDSAVYLCASRETGVGTEAFFGQGTRLTVV.

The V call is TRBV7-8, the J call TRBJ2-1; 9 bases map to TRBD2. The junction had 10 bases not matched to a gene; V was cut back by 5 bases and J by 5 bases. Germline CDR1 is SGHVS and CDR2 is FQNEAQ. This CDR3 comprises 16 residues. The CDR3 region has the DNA TGTGCCAGCAGCCCCCTCATAGCGGGAGCGAACAATGAGCAGTTCTTC. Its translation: CASSPLIAGANNEQFF. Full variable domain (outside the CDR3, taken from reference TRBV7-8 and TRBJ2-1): GAGVSQSPRYKVAKRGQDVALRCDPISGHVSLFWYQQALGQGPEFLTYFQNEAQLDKSGLPSDRFFAERPEGSVSTLKIQRTQQEDSAVYLCASSPLIAGANNEQFFGPGTRLTVL.

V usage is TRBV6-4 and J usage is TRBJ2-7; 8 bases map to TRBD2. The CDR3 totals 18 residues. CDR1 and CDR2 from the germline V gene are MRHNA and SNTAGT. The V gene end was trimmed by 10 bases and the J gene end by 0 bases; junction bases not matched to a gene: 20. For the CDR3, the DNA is TGTGCCACCCGTTCGGGGGGGCAGGGGCGTCACTCCTCCTACGAGCAGTACTTC. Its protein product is CATRSGGQGRHSSYEQYF.

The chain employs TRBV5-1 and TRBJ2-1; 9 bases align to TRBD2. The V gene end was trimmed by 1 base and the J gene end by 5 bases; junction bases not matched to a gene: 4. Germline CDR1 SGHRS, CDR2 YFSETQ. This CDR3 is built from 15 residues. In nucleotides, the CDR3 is TGCGCCAGCAGCTTGACAGCGGGGGGCAACAATGAGCAGTTCTTC. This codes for CASSLTAGGNNEQFF.

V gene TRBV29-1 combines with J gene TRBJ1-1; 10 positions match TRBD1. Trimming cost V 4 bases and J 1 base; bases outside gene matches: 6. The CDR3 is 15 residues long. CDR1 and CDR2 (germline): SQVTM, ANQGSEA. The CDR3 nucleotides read TGCAGCGTTGGACTTGGGACAGGGGAGAACACTGAAGCTTTCTTT. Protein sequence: CSVGLGTGENTEAFF.

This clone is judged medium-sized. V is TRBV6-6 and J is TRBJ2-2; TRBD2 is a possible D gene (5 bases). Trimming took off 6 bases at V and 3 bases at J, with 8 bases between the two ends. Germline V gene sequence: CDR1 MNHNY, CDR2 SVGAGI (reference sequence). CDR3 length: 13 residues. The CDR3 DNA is TGTGCCAGCAGCCCCGGGGACACCGGGGAGCTGTTTTTT. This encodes CASSPGDTGELFF.

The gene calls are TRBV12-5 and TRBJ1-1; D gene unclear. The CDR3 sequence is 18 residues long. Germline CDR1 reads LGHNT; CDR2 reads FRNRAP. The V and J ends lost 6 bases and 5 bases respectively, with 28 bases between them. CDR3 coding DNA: TGTGCTAGTGGGAACGTCATTTTCCCGGTGGCGAGGAGGACTGAAGCTTTCTTT. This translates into CASGNVIFPVARRTEAFF.